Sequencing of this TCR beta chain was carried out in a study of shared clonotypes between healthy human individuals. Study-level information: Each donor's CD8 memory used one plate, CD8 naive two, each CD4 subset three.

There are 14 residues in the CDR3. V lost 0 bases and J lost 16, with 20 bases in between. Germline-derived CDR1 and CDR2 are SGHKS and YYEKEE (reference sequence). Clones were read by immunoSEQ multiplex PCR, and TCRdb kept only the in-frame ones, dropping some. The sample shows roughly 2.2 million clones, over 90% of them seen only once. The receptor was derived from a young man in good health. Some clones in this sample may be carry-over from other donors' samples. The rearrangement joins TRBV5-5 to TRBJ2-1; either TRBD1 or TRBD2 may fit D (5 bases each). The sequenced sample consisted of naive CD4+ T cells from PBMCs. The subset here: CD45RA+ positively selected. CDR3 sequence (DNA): TGTGCCAGCAGCTTGGCCGGGAAGGGGATTTTTACTTTCTTC. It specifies CASSLAGKGIFTFF.